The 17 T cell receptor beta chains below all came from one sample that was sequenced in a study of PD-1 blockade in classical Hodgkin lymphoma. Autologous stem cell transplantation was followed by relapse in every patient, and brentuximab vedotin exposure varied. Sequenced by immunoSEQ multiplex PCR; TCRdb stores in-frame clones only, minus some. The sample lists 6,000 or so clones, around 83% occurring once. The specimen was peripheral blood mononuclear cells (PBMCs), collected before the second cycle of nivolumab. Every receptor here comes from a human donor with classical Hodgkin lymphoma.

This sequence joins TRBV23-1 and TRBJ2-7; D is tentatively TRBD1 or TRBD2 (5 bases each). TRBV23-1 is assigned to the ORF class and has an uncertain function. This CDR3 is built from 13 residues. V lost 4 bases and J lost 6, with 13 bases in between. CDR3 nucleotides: TGCGCCAGCAGTCGCTACCGGGACCGCGAGCAGTACGTC. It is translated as CASSRYRDREQYV.

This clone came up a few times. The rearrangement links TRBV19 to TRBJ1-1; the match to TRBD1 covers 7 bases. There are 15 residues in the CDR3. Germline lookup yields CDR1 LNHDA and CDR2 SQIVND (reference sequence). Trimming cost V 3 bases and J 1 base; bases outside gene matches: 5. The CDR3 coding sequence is TGTGCCAGTAGTATCCCGACAGGGCGGAACACTGAAGCTTTCTTT. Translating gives CASSIPTGRNTEAFF.

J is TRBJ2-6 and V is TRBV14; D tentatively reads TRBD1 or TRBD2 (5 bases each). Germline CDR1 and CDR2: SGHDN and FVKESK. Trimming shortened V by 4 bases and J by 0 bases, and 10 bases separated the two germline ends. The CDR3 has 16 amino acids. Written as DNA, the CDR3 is TGTGCCAGCAGCCGAGGGACGTACTCTGGGGCCAACGTCCTGACTTTC. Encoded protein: CASSRGTYSGANVLTF.

This CDR3 reads CASSLAVHYEQYV. The CDR3 nucleotides are TGTGCCAGCAGCTTGGCCGTCCACTACGAGCAGTACGTC. The chain uses TRBV5-6 and TRBJ2-7; D gene unclear. Germline V CDR1 and CDR2: SGHDT, YYEEEE. V was pared by 0 bases and J by 3 bases, with 7 bases between. The CDR3 spans 13 residues.

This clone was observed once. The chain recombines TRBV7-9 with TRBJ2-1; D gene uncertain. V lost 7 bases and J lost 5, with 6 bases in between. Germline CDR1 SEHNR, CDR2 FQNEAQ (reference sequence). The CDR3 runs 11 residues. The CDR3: CASILDNEQFF. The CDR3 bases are TGTGCCAGCATCTTGGACAATGAGCAGTTCTTC.

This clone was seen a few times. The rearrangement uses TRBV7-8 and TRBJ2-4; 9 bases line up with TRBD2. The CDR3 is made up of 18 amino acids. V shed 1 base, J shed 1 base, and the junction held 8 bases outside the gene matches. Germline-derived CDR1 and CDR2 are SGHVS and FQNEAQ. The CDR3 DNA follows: TGTGCCAGCAGCTTAGTTAGCGGGAGTGTAGTGGCCAAAAACATTCAGTACTTC. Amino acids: CASSLVSGSVVAKNIQYF.

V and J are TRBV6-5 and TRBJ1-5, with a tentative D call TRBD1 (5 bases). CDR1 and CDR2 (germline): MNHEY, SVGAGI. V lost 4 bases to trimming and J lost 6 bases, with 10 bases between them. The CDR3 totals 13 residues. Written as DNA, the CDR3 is TGTGCCAGCAGTTGGGCAGGGAGTCAGCCCCAGCATTTT. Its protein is CASSWAGSQPQHF.

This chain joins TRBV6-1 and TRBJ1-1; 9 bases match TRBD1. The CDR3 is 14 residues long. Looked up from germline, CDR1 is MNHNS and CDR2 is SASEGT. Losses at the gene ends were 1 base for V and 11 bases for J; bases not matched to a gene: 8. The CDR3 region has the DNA TGTGCCAGCAGTGAAGTGGACAGGGGAAGTGTTGCTTTCTTT. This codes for CASSEVDRGSVAFF.

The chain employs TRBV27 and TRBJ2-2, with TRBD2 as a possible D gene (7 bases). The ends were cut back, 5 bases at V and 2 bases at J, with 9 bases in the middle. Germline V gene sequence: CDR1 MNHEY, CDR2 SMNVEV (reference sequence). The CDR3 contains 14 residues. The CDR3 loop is CASSRGANTGELFF. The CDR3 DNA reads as TGTGCCAGCAGTCGGGGGGCCAACACCGGGGAGCTGTTTTTT.

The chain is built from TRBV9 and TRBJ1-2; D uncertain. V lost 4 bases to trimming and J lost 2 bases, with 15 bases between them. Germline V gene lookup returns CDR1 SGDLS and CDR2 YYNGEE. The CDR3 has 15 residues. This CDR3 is CASSPPSRANYGYTF. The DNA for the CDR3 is TGTGCCAGCAGCCCCCCGAGCAGAGCAAACTATGGCTACACCTTC.

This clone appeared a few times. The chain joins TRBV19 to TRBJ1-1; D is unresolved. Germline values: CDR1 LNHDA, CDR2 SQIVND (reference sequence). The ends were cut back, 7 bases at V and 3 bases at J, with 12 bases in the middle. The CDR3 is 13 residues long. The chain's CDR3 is CASTADFYTEAFF. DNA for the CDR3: TGTGCCAGTACCGCGGATTTTTACACTGAAGCTTTCTTT.

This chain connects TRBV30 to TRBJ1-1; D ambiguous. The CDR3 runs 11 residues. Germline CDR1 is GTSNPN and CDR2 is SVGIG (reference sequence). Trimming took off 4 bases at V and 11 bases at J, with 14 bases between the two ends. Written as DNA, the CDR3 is TGTGCCTGGATTCGGGGTAAGGTGGCTTTCTTT. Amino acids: CAWIRGKVAFF.

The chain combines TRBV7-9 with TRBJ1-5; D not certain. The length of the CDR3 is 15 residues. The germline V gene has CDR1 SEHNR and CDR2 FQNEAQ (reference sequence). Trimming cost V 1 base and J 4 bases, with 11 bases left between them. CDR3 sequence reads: CASSLGTGTNQPQHF. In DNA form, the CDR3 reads TGTGCCAGCAGCTTAGGCACCGGAACGAATCAGCCCCAGCATTTT.

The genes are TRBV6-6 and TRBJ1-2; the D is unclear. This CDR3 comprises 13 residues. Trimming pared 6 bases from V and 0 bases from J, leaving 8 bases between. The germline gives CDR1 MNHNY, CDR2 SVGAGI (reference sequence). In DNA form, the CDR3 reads TGTGCCAGCAGGGGCACCACTAACTATGGCTACACCTTC. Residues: CASRGTTNYGYTF.

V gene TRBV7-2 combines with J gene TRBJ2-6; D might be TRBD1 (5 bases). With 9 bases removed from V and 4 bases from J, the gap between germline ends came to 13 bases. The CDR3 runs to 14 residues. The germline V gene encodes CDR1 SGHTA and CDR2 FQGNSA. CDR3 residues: CASPLPGGANVLTF. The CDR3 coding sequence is TGTGCCAGTCCCCTGCCAGGGGGGGCCAACGTCCTGACTTTC.

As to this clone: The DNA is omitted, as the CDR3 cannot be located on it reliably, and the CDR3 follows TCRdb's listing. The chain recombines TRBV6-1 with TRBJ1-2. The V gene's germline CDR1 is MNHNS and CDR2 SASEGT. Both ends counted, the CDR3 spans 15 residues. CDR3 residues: CASVRRRGLRDGYTF.

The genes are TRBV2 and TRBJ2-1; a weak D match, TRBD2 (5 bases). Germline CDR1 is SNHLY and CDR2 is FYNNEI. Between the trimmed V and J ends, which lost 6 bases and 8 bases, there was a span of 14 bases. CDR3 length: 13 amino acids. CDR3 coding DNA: TGTGCCAGCAGCGGACTTCAGCCCCATGAGCAGTTCTTC. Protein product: CASSGLQPHEQFF.